Here is one TCR beta chain with its context. This clonotype was counted between two and nine times. This receptor's antigen is unknown. Base qualities were left out, and no much larger clone turns up one base away. The data are from a study of early T cells in non-severe SARS-CoV-2 infection (dated by TCRdb to the early 2020s). Notes on the research overall: Bulk RNA from unsorted whole blood was used for TCR sequencing, so alpha and beta chains could not be paired. Study-wide findings and limitations: VDJdb matching was skewed toward anti-spike CD8 responses and likely underestimated virus-specific expansions by missing private and CD4 specificities.

The CDR3 runs 16 residues from the cysteine to the phenylalanine. The read is trimmed to its CDR3 DNA, 48 bases read in frame from base 1. CDR1 and CDR2, looked up from the germline V gene, are SGHTA and FQGTGA. The germline ends are 16 bases apart after V is trimmed by 2 bases and J by 6 bases. A case-control design nested within a healthcare worker cohort in London, UK, was used, with weekly nasopharyngeal swab PCR tests and blood sampling performed. Healthcare workers were recruited during the week of the UK lockdown, between 23 and 31 March 2020, and followed weekly for up to roughly 16 weeks. The library came from 5' RACE. TCRdb lists the instrument as NextSeq 500. In the TCR library protocol, unique molecular identifiers were attached to individual cDNA molecules to correct for PCR bias and sequencing error. Both TCR alpha and beta chains were sequenced, and tight co-correlation was observed between alpha and beta sequence abundances in each sample. Per the source publication's procedure: Decombinator V4 was used to annotate the V gene, J gene and CDR3 of the TCR sequences. TCRs were defined as expanded if a significant change between any two time points was detected under a Poisson model with p below 0.0001. TCR abundances were normalised to the total number of TCRs sequenced per sample and were expressed as counts per million. MAIT TCRs were defined by TRAV1-2 paired with TRAJ12, TRAJ20 or TRAJ33, and iNKT TCRs by TRAV10 paired with TRAJ18. A search of VDJdb, accessed on 1 November 2021, was run for TCRs annotated to CMV, EBV and SARS-CoV-2, with TCRs annotated for multiple antigens excluded. The public reads were reanalyzed by TCRdb: fastp trimming at Q25, MiXCR alignment, in-frame beta chains only. CDR3 protein duplicates are merged, each entry listing the most common genes and DNA. What appears here as the V and J calls and clone size reflects TCRdb's work, not the paper's. In this sample the table shows over 80,000 distinct CDR3 sequences, around 14% of which occur a single time. The ten largest clones capture approximately 11% of the sample.

Sequencing was carried out using whole blood. The TCR originated in an adult who was a healthcare worker with PCR-confirmed SARS-CoV-2 infection or an uninfected control (not recorded which). In this chain, TRBV7-3 is recombined with TRBJ2-2; the best D guess is TRBD2, with 6 bases matching. The sequenced DNA: TGTGCCAGCAGCTTAGCCCCCGGGCGGGGCCCCGGGGAGCTGTTTTTT. The encoded protein is CASSLAPGRGPGELFF.